The text below deals with one TCR beta chain. These data belong to a study of blood T cell repertoires in COVID-19. Donors were grouped by their self-reported clinical history. Source study methods: The authors estimated nucleated cell counts from reference gene primer amplification. Sequencing used immunoSEQ multiplex PCR; TCRdb keeps in-frame clones, though not all of them. V and J calls and clone size are given by that table; D and trimming were obtained from the DNA. The sample contains some 150,000 clones, roughly 83% of which appear only once. V was shortened by 4 bases and J by 4 bases, with 7 bases between the two germline ends. The CDR3 runs 11 residues. Germline V gene sequence: CDR1 GTSNPN, CDR2 SVGIG (reference sequence).

The V call is TRBV30, the J call TRBJ1-1, with a weak D call TRBD1 (6 bases). The source is a woman between 50 and 59 years old who had recovered from COVID-19. Material: PBMCs or T cells enriched from blood (not recorded which). The CDR3 is CAWTRGTEAFF. CDR3 coding DNA: TGTGCCTGGACCAGGGGCACTGAAGCTTTCTTT.